Shown below are 2 T cell receptor beta chains from a single sample sequenced in a study of blood T cell repertoires in COVID-19. The data were produced by immunoSEQ multiplex PCR, yet TCRdb's version contains in-frame clones alone and is incomplete. The table has about 160,000 clones, over 70% seen once. Sequenced sample: peripheral blood. These receptors were taken from a woman over 75 with active or convalescent COVID-19.

The chain links TRBV19 to TRBJ1-2; D remains unclear. The ends were cut back, 2 bases at V and 11 bases at J, with 15 bases in the middle. The CDR3 runs to 13 residues. Germline V gives CDR1 LNHDA, CDR2 SQIVND (reference sequence). The CDR3, as DNA: TGTGCCAGTAGTATAAAAGTCGGGATAGAATACACCTTC. Amino acid sequence: CASSIKVGIEYTF.

The genes are TRBV6-5 and TRBJ1-1, with 7 bases that match TRBD1. V was pared by 6 bases and J by 11 bases, with 6 bases of the junction left unmatched. CDR3 length: 11 residues. Germline values: CDR1 MNHEY, CDR2 SVGAGI. CDR3 protein: CASRETGRAFF. The DNA for the CDR3 is TGTGCCAGCAGGGAGACAGGGAGGGCTTTCTTT.